These 18 T cell receptor beta chains originate from one sample sequenced in a study of response to subunit inactivated influenza vaccine (dated by TCRdb to the late 2010s). The time point label, as the study defines it: approximately 47 days after influenza vaccine administration. The method was RT-PCR. Sequencing instrument: Illumina HiSeq 2500. In-frame beta chains were kept once TCRdb had trimmed the public reads at Q25 with fastp and called clones with MiXCR. Entries that share a CDR3 protein sequence are merged under the most common genes and DNA. The sample includes 150,000 to 200,000 distinct CDR3 sequences, with approximately 11% observed a single time. 12% of the sample is taken by the ten largest. Material: non-naive T cells sorted from PBMCs, obtained about 6 weeks after vaccination. The sample's cell subset or site label is to be understood as: memory T cell fraction. These receptors were collected from a man aged 45-60 years who received an inactivated influenza vaccine. Donor details come from another sample of the same person, matched by shared clones.

This clonotype was found many times. The V gene is TRBV12-3 or TRBV12-4, the J gene TRBJ2-7, with 9 bases that match TRBD1. This CDR3 spans 15 amino acids. J lost 2 bases, V lost 4 bases, and 6 bases had no gene match. This CDR3 reads CASSYGDRETYEQYF. CDR3 sequence (DNA): TGTGCCAGCAGTTACGGGGACAGGGAGACCTACGAGCAGTACTTC.

This clonotype has ten or more counts. This chain uses TRBV12-3 or TRBV12-4 with TRBJ2-7, with unresolved D. Trimming left V 5 bases short and J 1 base short, with 9 bases between. The CDR3 loop spans 13 amino acids. CDR3 DNA sequence: TGTGCCAGCAGTACCGACTTGTCCTACGAGCAGTACTTC. Protein product: CASSTDLSYEQYF.

This clonotype showed up just a few times. The rearrangement joins TRBV20-1 to TRBJ1-5; D is possibly TRBD1 (6 bases). Germline V gives CDR1 DFQATT, CDR2 SNEGSKA (reference sequence). V shed 0 bases and J shed 6 bases, with 12 bases lying between them. The CDR3 runs to 14 residues. DNA for the CDR3: TGCAGTGCTAGAGATCGGGCGGGGGCTCAGCCCCAGCATTTT. It specifies CSARDRAGAQPQHF.

This clonotype occurred a few times. The CDR3 reads CSATTGRNSPLHF. The CDR3 region has the DNA TGCAGTGCTACAACAGGCCGGAATTCACCCCTCCACTTT. J is TRBJ1-6 and V is TRBV20-1, with D perhaps TRBD1 (5 bases). The V gene lost 4 bases and the J gene lost 7 bases, with 11 bases spanning the gap. From germline, CDR1 is DFQATT and CDR2 SNEGSKA (reference sequence). The CDR3 covers 13 residues.

This clonotype was counted ten times or more. The rearrangement joins TRBV12-3 or TRBV12-4 to TRBJ2-3; tentatively, D is TRBD2 (6 bases). CDR3 length: 16 residues. V was trimmed by 2 bases and J by 5 bases, leaving 17 bases between them. CDR3 amino acids: CASSLSPSGAGDTQYF. CDR3 coding DNA: TGTGCCAGCAGTTTATCCCCTTCGGGAGCCGGAGATACGCAGTATTTT.

This chain joins TRBV28 and TRBJ2-5; 12 nucleotides agree with TRBD2. This CDR3 spans 14 amino acids. Germline V gene lookup returns CDR1 MDHEN and CDR2 SYDVKM. The junction had 12 bases not matched to a gene; V was cut back by 7 bases and J by 12 bases. The CDR3 protein is CASIERLAGAWKYF. The CDR3 region has the DNA TGTGCCAGCATAGAAAGACTAGCGGGAGCATGGAAGTACTTC.

This clonotype came up a few times. This chain links TRBV4-3 with TRBJ1-4; D might be TRBD1 (6 bases). CDR3 length equals 21 residues. Germline-derived CDR1 and CDR2 are LGHNA and YSLEER. Trimming removed 1 base at V and 5 bases at J, with 29 bases between. In DNA, the CDR3 is TGCGCCAGCAGCCAAGTTCGCCCACAGTGGGGGGCCGCCGCATCGAATGAAAAACTGTTTTTT. It specifies CASSQVRPQWGAAASNEKLFF.

The gene calls are TRBV5-5 and TRBJ1-6; no firm D call. The CDR3 consists of 13 residues. Germline values: CDR1 SGHKS, CDR2 YYEKEE (reference sequence). V was pared by 0 bases and J by 11 bases, with 9 bases between. The CDR3 spells CASSLEDDTPLHF. The CDR3 region has the DNA TGTGCCAGCAGCTTGGAAGACGACACACCCCTCCACTTT.

Only a few counts were recorded for this clonotype. The chain employs TRBV5-5 and TRBJ2-3; D is perhaps TRBD2 (6 bases). There are 16 residues in the CDR3. In germline, CDR1 is SGHKS, CDR2 YYEKEE (reference sequence). V was clipped by 0 bases and J by 2 bases, with 13 bases between them. CDR3: CASSLDLARTTDTQYF. CDR3 DNA: TGTGCCAGCAGCTTGGACCTAGCGCGTACCACAGATACGCAGTATTTT.

This clonotype was seen more than once but under ten times. The chain links TRBV5-6 to TRBJ2-2; 8 positions agree with TRBD1. V lost 0 bases and J lost 7; bases outside the gene matches: 5. Germline CDR1 is SGHDT and CDR2 is YYEEEE. The CDR3 has 15 residues. The CDR3 sequence: CASSLEDRDVGELFF. The CDR3 nucleotides are TGTGCCAGCAGCTTGGAGGACAGGGATGTCGGGGAGCTGTTTTTT.

The chain links TRBV2 to TRBJ1-4, with 9 bases matching TRBD1. V shed 5 bases and J 7 bases; nucleotides not matched to a gene: 8. CDR3 length: 15 amino acids. From germline, CDR1 is SNHLY and CDR2 FYNNEI. The CDR3 sequence is CASSYTGGEIEKLFF. CDR3 coding DNA: TGTGCCAGCAGTTATACAGGGGGCGAAATTGAAAAACTGTTTTTT.

This clonotype was seen many times. This CDR3 is CSARNRRALSHEQYF. The CDR3 DNA reads as TGCAGTGCTAGGAACCGGCGGGCCTTATCCCACGAGCAGTACTTC. The J gene is TRBJ2-7, the V gene TRBV20-1; weak D call: TRBD2 (5 bases). The CDR3 is 15 amino acids. The V end lost 3 bases, the J end lost 5 bases, and 20 bases lay between the germline ends. Germline V gene lookup returns CDR1 DFQATT and CDR2 SNEGSKA (reference sequence).

The table lists this clonotype with a few counts. This chain uses TRBV3-1 with TRBJ2-1; D is ambiguous. This CDR3 region has 17 residues. The V gene's germline CDR1 is LGHDT and CDR2 YNNKEL (reference sequence). The germline V and J ends were trimmed by 0 bases and 0 bases, with 12 bases remaining between them. CDR3 nucleotides: TGTGCCAGCAGCCAAGATTTGGACGGCAGCTCCTACAATGAGCAGTTCTTC. It specifies CASSQDLDGSSYNEQFF.

The gene calls are TRBV21-1 and TRBJ2-7; the table's D call of TRBD2 was not tested on the DNA. TRBV21-1 is termed a pseudogene. The CDR3 is made up of 15 amino acids. The CDR3 sequence: CASSNITSGTYEQYF. As DNA, the CDR3 is TGTGCCAGCAGCAATATCACTAGCGGGACCTACGAGCAGTACTTC.

This clonotype appeared many times. V gene TRBV7-9 combines with J gene TRBJ2-5, with a weak D call TRBD1 (5 bases). The germline V gene encodes CDR1 SEHNR and CDR2 FQNEAQ (reference sequence). The V and J ends lost 0 bases and 2 bases respectively, with 13 bases between them. The CDR3 is 16 amino acids. The CDR3 coding sequence is TGTGCCAGCAGCTTAGCGTTGGGGCGGATACAAGAGACCCAGTACTTC. Translated: CASSLALGRIQETQYF.

With regard to this clonotype: A single base separates this from a much larger clone, so it may be a read error. The V call is TRBV28, the J call TRBJ2-2; a weak D match, TRBD2 (5 bases). Germline CDR1 reads MDHEN; CDR2 reads SYDVKM. This CDR3 has 16 residues. The DNA of the CDR3 is TGTGCCAGCAGTTCTGCGAGGGTCTTAAGTGTCGGGGAGCCGTTTTTT. Protein product: CASSSARVLSVGEPFF.

This clonotype was picked up a small number of times. V gene TRBV9 combines with J gene TRBJ2-7; 10 bases match TRBD1. From germline, CDR1 is SGDLS and CDR2 YYNGEE. The V gene end was trimmed by 2 bases and the J gene end by 5 bases; junction bases not matched to a gene: 4. There are 14 residues in the CDR3. CDR3 sequence (DNA): TGTGCCAGCAGCGTGGGGACAGGGGACCACGAGCAGTACTTC. It specifies CASSVGTGDHEQYF.

The table lists this clonotype with a few counts. V and J are TRBV5-6 and TRBJ1-2; TRBD1 aligns across 9 bases. The V gene end was trimmed by 3 bases and the J gene end by 8 bases; junction bases not matched to a gene: 11. The V gene's germline CDR1 is SGHDT and CDR2 YYEEEE. This CDR3 region has 15 residues. CDR3 sequence reads: CASSSIADRGGGYTF. In nucleotides, the CDR3 is TGTGCCAGCAGCTCGATAGCGGACAGGGGCGGAGGCTACACCTTC.